This TCR beta chain was observed in a study of cytomegalovirus exposure and HLA in healthy donors. Trimming shortened V by 5 bases and J by 6 bases, and 8 bases separated the two germline ends. Germline CDR1 SGHNT, CDR2 YENEEA. The CDR3 extends over 12 amino acids. TCRdb's table, derived via immunoSEQ multiplex PCR, lists solely in-frame clones and lacks some. Seen here are approximately 97,000 clones, less than 95% observed once, and the top ten hold roughly 0.9%. The sample taken for sequencing was PBMCs. The chain carries TRBV11-3 and TRBJ2-1; D ambiguous. The origin of this receptor is a woman in her late teens or twenties in good health and CMV-seronegative. CDR3 bases: TGTGCCAGCAGCCCCACAGTCAATGAGCAGTTCTTC. This codes for CASSPTVNEQFF.